A single sample is the source of the 29 T cell receptor beta chains below, sequenced in a study of early T cells in non-severe SARS-CoV-2 infection. One entry per CDR3 protein, called by TCRdb with MiXCR from the 5' RACE reads. The sample has 75,000 to 100,000 distinct CDR3 sequences; around 14% are singletons. The sequencing input was whole blood. All receptors come from an adult who was a healthcare worker with PCR-confirmed SARS-CoV-2 infection or an uninfected control (not recorded which).

This clonotype was counted between two and nine times. The rearrangement links TRBV20-1 to TRBJ2-3; D is unclear. Germline lookup yields CDR1 DFQATT and CDR2 SNEGSKA (reference sequence). This CDR3 spans 9 amino acids. Trimming took 6 bases from V and 7 from J, leaving 5 bases between them. This chain's CDR3 is CSAPNTQYF. CDR3 DNA: TGCAGTGCCCCAAATACGCAGTATTTT.

The CDR3 DNA is TGTGCCAGCTCACCAGACCCAGGCCCTGGAAACACCATATATTTT. Translation gives CASSPDPGPGNTIYF. V and J are TRBV18 and TRBJ1-3; D gene uncertain. Trimming removed 2 bases at V and 2 bases at J, with 10 bases between. The germline V gene encodes CDR1 KGHSH and CDR2 LQKENI. The CDR3 has 15 amino acids. The complete variable domain, with remaining parts taken from reference TRBV18 and TRBJ1-3, reads NAGVMQNPRHLVRRRGQEARLRCSPMKGHSHVYWYRQLPEEGLKFMVYLQKENIIDESGMPKERFSAEFPKEGPSILRIQQVVRGDSAAYFCASSPDPGPGNTIYFGEGSWLTVV.

This clonotype has only a few counts. The chain is built from TRBV12-3 or TRBV12-4 and TRBJ2-7, with no clear D. The CDR3 has 16 residues. V lost 1 base and J lost 5, with 18 bases in between. The CDR3 DNA reads as TGTGCCAGCAGTTTAGGTATGGGTCTATTCGCCCACGAGCAGTACTTC. Translating it yields CASSLGMGLFAHEQYF.

This clonotype was found many times. In DNA form, the CDR3 reads TGTGCCTCTAAACTGGCCCCGGGACAGGGATGGGAAGGCACTGAAGCTTTCTTT. Translating it yields CASKLAPGQGWEGTEAFF. The V call is TRBV7-2, the J call TRBJ1-1, with 9 bases aligning to TRBD1. J was trimmed by 4 bases and V by 11 bases; bases with no gene match: 23. This CDR3 has 18 residues. CDR1 and CDR2 (germline): SGHTA, FQGNSA.

The chain is built from TRBV7-8 and TRBJ1-4; D is unclear. This CDR3 comprises 14 residues. Germline lookup yields CDR1 SGHVS and CDR2 FQNEAQ. V lost 4 bases to trimming and J lost 4 bases, with 10 bases between them. The CDR3 here is CASSSECHNEKLFF. CDR3 nucleotide sequence: TGTGCCAGCAGCTCGGAGTGCCATAATGAAAAACTGTTTTTT.

This clonotype has at least ten counts. The rearrangement uses TRBV28 and TRBJ1-2; D is unresolved. In germline, CDR1 is MDHEN, CDR2 SYDVKM. V was clipped by 3 bases and J by 8 bases, with 19 bases between them. This CDR3 has 15 amino acids. In DNA form, the CDR3 reads TGTGCCAGCAGTTTTTTGGGCCCCGCTTACTTCGGCTACACCTTC. Residues: CASSFLGPAYFGYTF.

This clonotype was observed a few times. This chain links TRBV7-9 with TRBJ2-6, with 8 bases that match TRBD1. Germline V gene data show CDR1 as SEHNR and CDR2 as FQNEAQ (reference sequence). Trimming took 5 bases from V and 2 from J; bases not matched to a gene: 5. The length of the CDR3 is 16 residues. This CDR3 is CASSRQGSTGANVLTF. In DNA form, the CDR3 reads TGTGCCAGCAGCCGACAGGGGAGTACTGGGGCCAACGTCCTGACTTTC.

This clonotype occurred many times. V usage is TRBV7-2 and J usage is TRBJ2-1; 9 bases are shared with TRBD2. The junction had 15 bases not matched to a gene; V was cut back by 3 bases and J by 6 bases. The CDR3 has 18 amino acids. Germline values: CDR1 SGHTA, CDR2 FQGNSA. The CDR3: CASSFRSAGAGGFNEQFF. CDR3 coding DNA: TGTGCCAGCAGCTTCCGATCGGCCGGAGCGGGAGGTTTCAATGAGCAGTTCTTC.

This clonotype was counted between two and nine times. V is TRBV29-1 and J is TRBJ2-4; D uncertain. CDR3 size: 12 residues. Trimming removed 5 bases at V and 0 bases at J, with 5 bases between. The germline CDR1 and CDR2 sequences are SQVTM and ANQGSEA. The CDR3 coding sequence is TGCAGCGTTTCACTAGCCAAAAACATTCAGTACTTC. Its protein is CSVSLAKNIQYF.

This clonotype has a count of ten or more. The chain has TRBV7-2 and TRBJ1-3; D not resolved. Germline V gene sequence: CDR1 SGHTA, CDR2 FQGNSA. The CDR3 consists of 15 residues. V was clipped by 1 base and J by 0 bases, with 7 bases between them. Here the CDR3 reads CASSLDWRSGNTIYF. CDR3 nucleotides: TGTGCCAGCAGCTTAGATTGGCGCTCTGGAAACACCATATATTTT.

This clonotype was detected many times. This chain connects TRBV12-3 or TRBV12-4 to TRBJ2-1, with a possible D match to TRBD2 (6 bases). The CDR3 runs 15 residues. Trimming removed 6 bases from V and 8 bases from J, with 20 bases in between. CDR3 nucleotides: TGTGCCAGCAGCCCACAACTAGCAATTAACGATGAGCAGTTCTTC. Encoded protein: CASSPQLAINDEQFF.

This clonotype has only a few counts. V gene TRBV27 combines with J gene TRBJ1-6, with TRBD1 identical over 7 bases. The CDR3 sequence is 15 residues long. Germline V lookup: CDR1 MNHEY, CDR2 SMNVEV (reference sequence). The ends lost 5 bases at V and 6 bases at J; junction bases unmatched: 7. The CDR3 here is CASSPRDRVNSPLHF. The CDR3 DNA follows: TGTGCCAGCAGTCCGAGGGACAGAGTTAATTCACCCCTCCACTTT.

The chain combines TRBV4-1 with TRBJ2-3, with D unresolved. CDR1 MGHRA and CDR2 YSYEKL come from the germline V gene. The germline V and J ends were trimmed by 0 bases and 1 base, with 8 bases remaining between them. The CDR3 runs to 15 residues. CDR3 DNA sequence: TGCGCCAGCAGCCAAGAGGCCGGACGCACAGATACGCAGTATTTT. Residues: CASSQEAGRTDTQYF.

The rearrangement uses TRBV11-2 and TRBJ2-2; 9 bases fit TRBD2. Per the germline V gene, CDR1 is SGHAT and CDR2 is FQNNGV. The CDR3 has 15 residues. V was clipped by 5 bases and J by 3 bases; unmatched bases: 4. The CDR3 here is CASSATSGYTGELFF. The CDR3 DNA is TGTGCCAGCAGCGCGACTAGCGGATACACCGGGGAGCTGTTTTTT.

The rearrangement uses TRBV28 and TRBJ2-7; TRBD1 might be the D (5 bases). Germline V CDR1 and CDR2: MDHEN, SYDVKM. The V end was cut by 8 bases, the J end by 3 bases, with 17 bases between. This CDR3 has 14 residues. The CDR3 protein is CASRTRDRVYEQYF. CDR3 bases: TGTGCCAGCCGGACAAGGGATAGGGTCTACGAGCAGTACTTC.

This clonotype was picked up a small number of times. CDR3 coding DNA: TGCGCCAGCAGCGTGGGACAGTTCTCCGCAGATACGCAGTATTTT. It codes for CASSVGQFSADTQYF. The chain joins TRBV5-1 to TRBJ2-3; 7 nucleotides line up with TRBD1. Trimming at V came to 4 bases and at J to 4 bases, leaving 9 bases not matched to a gene. The CDR3 is made up of 15 amino acids. CDR1 and CDR2 from the germline V gene are SGHRS and YFSETQ.

This clonotype came up a few times. This chain uses TRBV28 with TRBJ1-2; D unresolved. The germline V gene encodes CDR1 MDHEN and CDR2 SYDVKM. The V gene lost 3 bases and the J gene lost 0 bases, with 11 bases spanning the gap. The CDR3 spans 15 residues. The CDR3 DNA reads as TGTGCCAGCAGTTTTTTAATCTCATCTAACTATGGCTACACCTTC. Translated, it gives CASSFLISSNYGYTF.

The chain recombines TRBV12-3 or TRBV12-4 with TRBJ1-5; the match to TRBD1 covers 7 bases. There are 13 residues in the CDR3. V shed 6 bases and J 5 bases; nucleotides not matched to a gene: 4. The CDR3 protein is CASSSGQDQPQHF. The CDR3, as DNA: TGTGCCAGCAGCTCCGGACAGGATCAGCCCCAGCATTTT.

This clonotype was seen only a few times. This chain joins TRBV29-1 and TRBJ1-4; 7 nucleotides agree with TRBD1. The CDR3 runs to 15 residues. The ends lost 6 bases at V and 0 bases at J; junction bases unmatched: 7. In germline, CDR1 is SQVTM, CDR2 ANQGSEA. DNA for the CDR3: TGCAGCGTGAGGAACGACAGGGCAACTAATGAAAAACTGTTTTTT. Translated: CSVRNDRATNEKLFF.

This clonotype was found a few times. J is TRBJ2-7 and V is TRBV3-1; D gene ambiguous. This CDR3 comprises 13 residues. V dropped 3 bases and J dropped 7 bases, with 13 bases sitting between them. Germline loops: CDR1 LGHDT, CDR2 YNNKEL (reference sequence). DNA of the CDR3: TGTGCCAGCAGCCACCGGCCCGTGGGGGAGCAGTACTTC. Protein sequence: CASSHRPVGEQYF.

Many counts were recorded for this clonotype. The chain is built from TRBV29-1 and TRBJ2-7; D ambiguous. Trimming cost V 3 bases and J 0 bases, with 6 bases left between them. Germline V gene sequence: CDR1 SQVTM, CDR2 ANQGSEA. This CDR3 spans 12 amino acids. For the CDR3, the DNA is TGCAGCGTTGAGTCAGGCTCCTACGAGCAGTACTTC. It yields the protein CSVESGSYEQYF.

Ten or more counts support this clonotype. V is TRBV6-5 and J is TRBJ2-6; 7 bases map to TRBD1. CDR3 length equals 17 residues. J gave up 2 bases and V 4 bases, and 8 bases lay outside the gene matches. Germline V gives CDR1 MNHEY, CDR2 SVGAGI. The CDR3 DNA reads as TGTGCCAGCAGTTTTCGACAGGGAGTGGCTGGGGCCAACGTCCTGACTTTC. Translated, it gives CASSFRQGVAGANVLTF.

This clonotype has a handful of counts. The chain couples TRBV6-2 or TRBV6-3 to TRBJ1-3; D is uncertain. V lost 7 bases and J 3 bases, leaving 10 bases between the germline ends. The CDR3 loop spans 13 amino acids. Germline V gene sequence: CDR1 MNHEY, CDR2 SVGEGT. The CDR3 sequence is CASMDGNGNTIYF. CDR3 in DNA: TGTGCCAGCATGGATGGGAATGGAAACACCATATATTTT.

This clonotype was counted between two and nine times. This chain uses TRBV3-1 with TRBJ1-2; the D is unclear. The germline CDR1 and CDR2 sequences are LGHDT and YNNKEL (reference sequence). V lost 0 bases, J lost 4 bases, and 12 bases lay in between. This CDR3 is 15 amino acids long. CDR3 sequence: CASSQDIGVGYGYTF. Here the CDR3 DNA reads TGTGCCAGCAGCCAAGATATCGGGGTTGGCTATGGCTACACCTTC.

The genes are TRBV3-1 and TRBJ2-7; unclear D gene. CDR1 LGHDT and CDR2 YNNKEL come from the germline V gene (reference sequence). The V and J ends lost 5 bases and 7 bases respectively, with 9 bases between them. This CDR3 region has 11 residues. The CDR3 region is CASSGLGEQYF. CDR3 nucleotide sequence: TGTGCCAGCAGCGGGTTAGGGGAGCAGTACTTC.

This clonotype was seen more than once but under ten times. The chain joins TRBV29-1 to TRBJ1-1; D gene uncertain. The germline V gene encodes CDR1 SQVTM and CDR2 ANQGSEA. V lost 2 bases, J lost 6 bases, and 13 bases lay in between. This CDR3 is 13 amino acids long. The CDR3 DNA reads as TGCAGCGTTGAAAGCGGGCCCTGGGCTGAAGCTTTCTTT. It translates to CSVESGPWAEAFF.

The rearrangement links TRBV19 to TRBJ1-1; possibly TRBD1 for D (6 bases). The CDR3 has 12 amino acids. Trimming shortened V by 6 bases and J by 5 bases, and 10 bases separated the two germline ends. CDR1 is LNHDA and CDR2 is SQIVND in the germline V gene (reference sequence). CDR3 region: CASRRGWTEAFF. DNA of the CDR3: TGTGCCAGTAGGAGGGGGTGGACTGAAGCTTTCTTT.

This clonotype was detected a few times. V gene TRBV19 combines with J gene TRBJ1-5; the D is unclear. Deletions cut 5 bases from V and 1 base from J, with 3 bases between. Germline-derived CDR1 and CDR2 are LNHDA and SQIVND (reference sequence). The length of the CDR3 is 12 residues. CDR3 coding DNA: TGTGCCAGTAGTCAGAGCAATCAGCCCCAGCATTTT. Its translation is CASSQSNQPQHF.

This clonotype was picked up a small number of times. The chain employs TRBV7-8 and TRBJ2-1, with D perhaps TRBD1 (6 bases). CDR3 size: 17 residues. The V gene lost 4 bases and the J gene lost 0 bases, with 16 bases spanning the gap. Germline V CDR1 and CDR2: SGHVS, FQNEAQ. CDR3 protein: CASSSRGFRSSYNEQFF. CDR3 DNA sequence: TGTGCCAGCAGCTCCAGGGGCTTCCGGAGCTCCTACAATGAGCAGTTCTTC.